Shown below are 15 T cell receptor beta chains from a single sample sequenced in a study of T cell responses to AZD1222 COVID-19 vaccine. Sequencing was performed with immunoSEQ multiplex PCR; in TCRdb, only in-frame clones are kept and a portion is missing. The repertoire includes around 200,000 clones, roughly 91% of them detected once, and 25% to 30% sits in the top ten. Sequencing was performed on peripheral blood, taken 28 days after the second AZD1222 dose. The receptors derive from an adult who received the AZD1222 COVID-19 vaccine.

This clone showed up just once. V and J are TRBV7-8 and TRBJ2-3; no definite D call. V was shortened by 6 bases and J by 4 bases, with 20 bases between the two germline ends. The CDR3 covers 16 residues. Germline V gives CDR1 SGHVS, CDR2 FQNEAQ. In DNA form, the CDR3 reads TGTGCCAGCAGTCGAACAGCCATGAGGAACGCAGATACGCAGTATTTT. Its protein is CASSRTAMRNADTQYF.

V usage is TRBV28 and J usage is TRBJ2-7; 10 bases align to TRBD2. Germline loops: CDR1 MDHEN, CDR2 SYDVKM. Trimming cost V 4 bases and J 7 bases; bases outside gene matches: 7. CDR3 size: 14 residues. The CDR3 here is CASSSAGGRWEQYF. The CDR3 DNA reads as TGTGCCAGCAGTTCAGCGGGAGGGCGATGGGAGCAGTACTTC.

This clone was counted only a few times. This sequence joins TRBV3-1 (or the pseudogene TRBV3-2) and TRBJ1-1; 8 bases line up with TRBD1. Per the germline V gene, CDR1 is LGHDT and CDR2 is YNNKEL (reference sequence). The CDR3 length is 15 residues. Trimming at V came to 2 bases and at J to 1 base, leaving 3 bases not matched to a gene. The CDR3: CASSQPGTGNTEAFF. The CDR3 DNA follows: TGTGCCAGCAGCCAACCCGGGACAGGGAACACTGAAGCTTTCTTT.

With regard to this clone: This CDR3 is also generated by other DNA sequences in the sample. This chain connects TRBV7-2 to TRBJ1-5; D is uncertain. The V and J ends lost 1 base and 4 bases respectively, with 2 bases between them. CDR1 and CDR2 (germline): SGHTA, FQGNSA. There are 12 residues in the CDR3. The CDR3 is CASSLDNQPQHF. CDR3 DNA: TGTGCCAGCAGCTTAGATAATCAGCCCCAGCATTTT.

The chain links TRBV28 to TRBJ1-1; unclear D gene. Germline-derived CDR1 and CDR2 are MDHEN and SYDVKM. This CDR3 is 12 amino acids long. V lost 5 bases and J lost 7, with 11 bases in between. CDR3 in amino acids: CASSVKTYEAFF. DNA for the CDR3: TGTGCCAGCAGTGTCAAGACCTATGAAGCTTTCTTT.

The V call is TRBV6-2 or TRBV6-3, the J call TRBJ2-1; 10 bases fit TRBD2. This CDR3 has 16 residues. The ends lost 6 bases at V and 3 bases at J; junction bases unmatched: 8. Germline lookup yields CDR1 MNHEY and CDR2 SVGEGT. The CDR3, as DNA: TGTGCCAGCAGCTCCAGCGGGAGGGGTTACTACAATGAGCAGTTCTTC. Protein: CASSSSGRGYYNEQFF.

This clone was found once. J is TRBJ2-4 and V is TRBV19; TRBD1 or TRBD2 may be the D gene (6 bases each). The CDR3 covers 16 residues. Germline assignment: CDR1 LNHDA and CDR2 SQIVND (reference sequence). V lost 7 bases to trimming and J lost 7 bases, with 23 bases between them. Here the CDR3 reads CASTQDRSLGRNIQYF. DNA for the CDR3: TGTGCCAGTACTCAAGACAGGTCCTTGGGGAGGAACATTCAGTACTTC.

In DNA, the CDR3 is TGTGCCAGCAGATGGGGACTAGCTGGCCCCGGAACCCAGTACTTC. It yields the protein CASRWGLAGPGTQYF. V and J are TRBV3-1 (or the pseudogene TRBV3-2) and TRBJ2-5; 9 bases are shared with TRBD2. Losses at the gene ends were 6 bases for V and 8 bases for J; bases not matched to a gene: 13. The CDR3 is 15 amino acids. Germline V gene data show CDR1 as LGHDT and CDR2 as YNNKEL (reference sequence).

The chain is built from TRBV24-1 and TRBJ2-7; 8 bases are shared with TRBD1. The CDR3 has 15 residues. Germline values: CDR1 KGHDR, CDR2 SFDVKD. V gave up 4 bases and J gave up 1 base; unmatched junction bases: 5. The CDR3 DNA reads TGTGCCACCAGTGAGGGGACAGGAGCGTCCTACGAGCAGTACTTC. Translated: CATSEGTGASYEQYF.

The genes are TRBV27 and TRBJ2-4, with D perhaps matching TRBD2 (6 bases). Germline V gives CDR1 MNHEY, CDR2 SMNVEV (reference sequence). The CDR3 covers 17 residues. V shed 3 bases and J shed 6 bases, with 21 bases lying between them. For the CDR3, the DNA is TGTGCCAGCAGTTTCGCCGGGGTAACGAGGGGAGGAAACATTCAGTACTTC. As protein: CASSFAGVTRGGNIQYF.

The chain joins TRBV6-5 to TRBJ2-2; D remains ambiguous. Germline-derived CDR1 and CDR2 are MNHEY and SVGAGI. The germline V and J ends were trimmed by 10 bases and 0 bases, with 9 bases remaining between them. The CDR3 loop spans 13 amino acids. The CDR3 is CATGPPNTGELFF. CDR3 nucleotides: TGTGCCACAGGTCCCCCGAACACCGGGGAGCTGTTTTTT.

CDR3 sequence: CASSPAQYEQYF. The CDR3 DNA follows: TGTGCCAGCTCCCCGGCCCAGTACGAGCAGTACTTC. The rearrangement joins TRBV28 to TRBJ2-7; D is unclear. V was trimmed by 8 bases and J by 4 bases, leaving 12 bases between them. Germline V gives CDR1 MDHEN, CDR2 SYDVKM. This CDR3 has 12 residues.

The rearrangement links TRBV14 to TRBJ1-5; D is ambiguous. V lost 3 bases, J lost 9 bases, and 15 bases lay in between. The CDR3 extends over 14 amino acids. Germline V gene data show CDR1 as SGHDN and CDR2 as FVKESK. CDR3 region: CASSQGRDGGPQHF. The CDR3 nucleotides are TGTGCCAGCAGCCAGGGGAGGGATGGTGGGCCCCAGCATTTT.

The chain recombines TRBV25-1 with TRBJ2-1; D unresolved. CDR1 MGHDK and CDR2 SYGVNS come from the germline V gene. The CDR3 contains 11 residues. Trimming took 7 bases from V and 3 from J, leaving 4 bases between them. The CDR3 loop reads CASKVYNEQFF. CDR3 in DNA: TGTGCCAGCAAAGTCTACAATGAGCAGTTCTTC.

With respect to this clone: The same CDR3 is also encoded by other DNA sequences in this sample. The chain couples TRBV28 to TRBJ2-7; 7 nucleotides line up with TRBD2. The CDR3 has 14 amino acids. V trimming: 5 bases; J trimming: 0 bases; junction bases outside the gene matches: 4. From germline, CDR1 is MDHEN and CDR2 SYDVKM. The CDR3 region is CASSPGGSSYEQYF. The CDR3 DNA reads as TGTGCCAGCAGTCCGGGGGGAAGCTCCTACGAGCAGTACTTC.